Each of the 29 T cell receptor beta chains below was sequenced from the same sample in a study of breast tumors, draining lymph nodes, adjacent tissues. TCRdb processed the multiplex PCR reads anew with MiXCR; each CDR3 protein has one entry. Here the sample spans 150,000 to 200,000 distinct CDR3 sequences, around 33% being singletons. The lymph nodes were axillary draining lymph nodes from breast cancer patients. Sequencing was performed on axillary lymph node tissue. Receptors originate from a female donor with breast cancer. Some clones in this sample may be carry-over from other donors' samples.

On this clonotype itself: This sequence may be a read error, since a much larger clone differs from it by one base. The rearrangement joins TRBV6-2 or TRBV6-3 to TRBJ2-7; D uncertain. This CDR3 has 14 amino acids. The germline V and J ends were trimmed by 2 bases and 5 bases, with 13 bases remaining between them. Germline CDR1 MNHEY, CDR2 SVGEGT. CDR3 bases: TGTGCCAGCAGTTACCTTCCCGACGCAGACGAGCAGTACTTC. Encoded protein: CASSYLPDADEQYF.

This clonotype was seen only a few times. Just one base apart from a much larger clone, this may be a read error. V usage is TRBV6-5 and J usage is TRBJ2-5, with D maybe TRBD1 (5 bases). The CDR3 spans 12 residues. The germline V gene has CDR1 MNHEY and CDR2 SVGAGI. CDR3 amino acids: CASLPGQGTQYF. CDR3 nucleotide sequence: TGTGCCAGCCTGCCAGGGCAAGGGACCCAGTACTTC.

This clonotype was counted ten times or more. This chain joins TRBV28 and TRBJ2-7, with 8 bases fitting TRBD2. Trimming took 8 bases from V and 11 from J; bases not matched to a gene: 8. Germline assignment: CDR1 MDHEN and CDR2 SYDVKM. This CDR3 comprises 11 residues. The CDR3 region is CASDGGGSEYF. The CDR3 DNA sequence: TGTGCCAGCGATGGCGGGGGGTCTGAGTACTTC.

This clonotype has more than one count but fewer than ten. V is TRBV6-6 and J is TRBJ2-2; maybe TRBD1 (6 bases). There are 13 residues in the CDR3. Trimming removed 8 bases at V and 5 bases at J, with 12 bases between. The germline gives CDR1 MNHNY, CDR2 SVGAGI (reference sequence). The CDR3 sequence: CASSSQGTGELFF. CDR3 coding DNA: TGTGCCAGCTCCTCTCAGGGGACCGGGGAGCTGTTTTTT.

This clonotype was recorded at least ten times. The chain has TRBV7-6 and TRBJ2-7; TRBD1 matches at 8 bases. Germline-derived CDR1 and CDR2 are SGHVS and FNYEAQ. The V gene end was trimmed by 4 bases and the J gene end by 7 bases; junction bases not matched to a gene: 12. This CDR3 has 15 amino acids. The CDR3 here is CASSSGQEGVVEQYF. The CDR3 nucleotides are TGTGCCAGCAGCTCGGGACAGGAAGGAGTCGTTGAGCAGTACTTC.

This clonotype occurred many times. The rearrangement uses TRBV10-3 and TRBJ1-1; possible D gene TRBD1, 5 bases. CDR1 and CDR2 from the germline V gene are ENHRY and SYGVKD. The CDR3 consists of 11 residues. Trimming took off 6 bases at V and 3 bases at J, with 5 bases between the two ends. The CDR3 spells CAIRGDTEAFF. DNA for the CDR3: TGTGCCATCAGGGGGGACACTGAAGCTTTCTTT.

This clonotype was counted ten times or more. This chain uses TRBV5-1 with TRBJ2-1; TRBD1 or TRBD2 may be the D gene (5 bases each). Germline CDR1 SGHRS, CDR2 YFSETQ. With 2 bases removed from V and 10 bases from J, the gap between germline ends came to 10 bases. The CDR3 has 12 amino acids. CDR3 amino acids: CASSFLGDEQFF. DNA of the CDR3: TGCGCCAGCAGCTTTCTGGGGGACGAGCAGTTCTTC. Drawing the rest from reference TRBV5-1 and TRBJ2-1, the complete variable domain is KAGVTQTPRYLIKTRGQQVTLSCSPISGHRSVSWYQQTPGQGLQFLFEYFSETQRNKGNFPGRFSGRQFSNSRSEMNVSTLELGDSALYLCASSFLGDEQFFGPGTRLTVL.

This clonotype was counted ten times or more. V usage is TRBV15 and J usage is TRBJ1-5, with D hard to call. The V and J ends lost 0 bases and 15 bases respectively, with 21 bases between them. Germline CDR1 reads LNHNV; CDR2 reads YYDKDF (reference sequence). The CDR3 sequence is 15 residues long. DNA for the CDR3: TGTGCCACCAGCAGAGATGGGAATTCAGCGACGGAACGGCATTTT. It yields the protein CATSRDGNSATERHF.

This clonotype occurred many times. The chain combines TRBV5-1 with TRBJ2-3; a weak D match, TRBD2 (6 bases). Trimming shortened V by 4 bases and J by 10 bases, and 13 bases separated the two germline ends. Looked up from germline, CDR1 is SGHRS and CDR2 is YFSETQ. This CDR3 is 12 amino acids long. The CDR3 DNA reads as TGCGCCAGCAGCGCCTCGGGGGACTCGCAGTATTTT. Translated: CASSASGDSQYF.

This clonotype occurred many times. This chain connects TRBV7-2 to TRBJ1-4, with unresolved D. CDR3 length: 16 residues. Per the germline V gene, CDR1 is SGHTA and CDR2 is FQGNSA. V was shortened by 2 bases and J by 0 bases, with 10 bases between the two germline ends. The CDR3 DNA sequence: TGTGCCAGCAGCTTATCCGCGAGTGCAACTAATGAAAAACTGTTTTTT. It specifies CASSLSASATNEKLFF.

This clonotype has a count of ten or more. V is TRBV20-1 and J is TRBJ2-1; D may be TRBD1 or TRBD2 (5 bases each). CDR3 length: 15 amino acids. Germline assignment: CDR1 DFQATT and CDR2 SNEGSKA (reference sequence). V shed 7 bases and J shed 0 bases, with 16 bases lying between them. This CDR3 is CSDARGRSSYNEQFF. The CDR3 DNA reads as TGCAGTGACGCGAGGGGCAGGTCCTCCTACAATGAGCAGTTCTTC.

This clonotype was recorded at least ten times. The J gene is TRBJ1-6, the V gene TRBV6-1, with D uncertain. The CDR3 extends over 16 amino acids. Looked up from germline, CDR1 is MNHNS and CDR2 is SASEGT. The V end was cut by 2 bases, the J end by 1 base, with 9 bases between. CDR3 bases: TGTGCCAGCAGTGAATCCGGGATTTCCTATAATTCACCCCTCCACTTT. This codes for CASSESGISYNSPLHF.

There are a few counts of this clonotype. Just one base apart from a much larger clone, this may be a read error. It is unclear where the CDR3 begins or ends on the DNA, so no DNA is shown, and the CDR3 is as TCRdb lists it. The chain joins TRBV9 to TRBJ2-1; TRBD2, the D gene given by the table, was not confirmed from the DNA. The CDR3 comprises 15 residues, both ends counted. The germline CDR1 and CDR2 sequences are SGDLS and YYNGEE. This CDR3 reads CASSVAGGTYNEPFF.

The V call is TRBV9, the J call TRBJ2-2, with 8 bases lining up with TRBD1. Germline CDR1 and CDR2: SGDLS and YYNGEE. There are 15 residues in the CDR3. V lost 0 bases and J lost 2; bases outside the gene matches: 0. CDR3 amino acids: CASSVAGGNTGELFF. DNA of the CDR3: TGTGCCAGCAGCGTAGCAGGGGGCAACACCGGGGAGCTGTTTTTT.

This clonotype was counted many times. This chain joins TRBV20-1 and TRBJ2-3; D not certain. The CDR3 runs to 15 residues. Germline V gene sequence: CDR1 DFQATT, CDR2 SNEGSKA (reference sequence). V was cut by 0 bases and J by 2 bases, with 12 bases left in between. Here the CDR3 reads CSARDVSRYTDTQYF. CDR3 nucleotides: TGCAGTGCTAGAGATGTCAGCAGGTACACAGATACGCAGTATTTT.

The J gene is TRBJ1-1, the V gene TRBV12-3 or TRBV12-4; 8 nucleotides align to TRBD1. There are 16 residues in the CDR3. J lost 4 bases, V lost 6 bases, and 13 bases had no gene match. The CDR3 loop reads CASRRQSRGQLTEAFF. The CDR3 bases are TGTGCCAGCAGAAGACAGAGCAGGGGGCAGCTCACTGAAGCTTTCTTT.

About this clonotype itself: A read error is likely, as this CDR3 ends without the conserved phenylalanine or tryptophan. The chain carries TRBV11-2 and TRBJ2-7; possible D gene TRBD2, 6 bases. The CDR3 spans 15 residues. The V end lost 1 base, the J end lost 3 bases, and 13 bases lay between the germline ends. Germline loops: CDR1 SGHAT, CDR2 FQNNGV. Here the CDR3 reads CASSLASAGLYEQYL. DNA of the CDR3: TGTGCCAGCAGCTTAGCCTCGGCGGGGCTCTACGAGCAGTACCTC.

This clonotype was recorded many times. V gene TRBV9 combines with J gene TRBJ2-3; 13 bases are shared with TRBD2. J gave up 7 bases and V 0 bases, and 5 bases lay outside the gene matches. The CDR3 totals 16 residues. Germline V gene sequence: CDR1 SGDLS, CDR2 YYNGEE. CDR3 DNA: TGTGCCAGCAGCGTAGGGACTAGCGGGAGACCCTATACGCAGTATTTT. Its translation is CASSVGTSGRPYTQYF.

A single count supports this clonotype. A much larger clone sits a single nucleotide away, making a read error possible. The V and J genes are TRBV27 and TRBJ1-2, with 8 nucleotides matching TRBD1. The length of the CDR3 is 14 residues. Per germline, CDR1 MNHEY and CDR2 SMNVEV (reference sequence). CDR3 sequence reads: CASRAGGANYGYAF. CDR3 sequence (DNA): TGTGCCAGCAGGGCAGGGGGCGCTAACTATGGCTACGCCTTC.

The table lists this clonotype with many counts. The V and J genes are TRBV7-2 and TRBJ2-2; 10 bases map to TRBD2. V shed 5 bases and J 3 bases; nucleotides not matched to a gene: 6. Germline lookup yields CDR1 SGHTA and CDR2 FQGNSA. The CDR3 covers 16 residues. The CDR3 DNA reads TGTGCCAGCAGCCCCTCACTAGCGGGATACACCGGGGAGCTGTTTTTT. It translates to CASSPSLAGYTGELFF.

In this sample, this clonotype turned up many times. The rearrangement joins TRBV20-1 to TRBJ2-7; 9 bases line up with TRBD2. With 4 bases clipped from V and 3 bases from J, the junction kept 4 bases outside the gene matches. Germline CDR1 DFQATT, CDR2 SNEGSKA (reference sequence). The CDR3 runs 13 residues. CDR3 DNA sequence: TGCAGTGCTACTAGCGGGAAGGGCTACGAGCAGTACTTC. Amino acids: CSATSGKGYEQYF.

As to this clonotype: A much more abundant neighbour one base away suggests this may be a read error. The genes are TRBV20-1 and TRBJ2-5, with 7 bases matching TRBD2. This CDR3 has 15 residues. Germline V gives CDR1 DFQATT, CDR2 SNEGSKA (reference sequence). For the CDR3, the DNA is TGCGGTGCAGCCCCCCCTGTGGGGGGGCAAGAGACCCAGTACTTC. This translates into CGAAPPVGGQETQYF.

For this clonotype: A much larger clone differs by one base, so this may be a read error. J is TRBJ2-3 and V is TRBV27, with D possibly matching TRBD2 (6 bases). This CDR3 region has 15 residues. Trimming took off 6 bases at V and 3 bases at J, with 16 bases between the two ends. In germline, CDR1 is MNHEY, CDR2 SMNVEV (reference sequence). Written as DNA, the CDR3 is TGTGCCAGCAGGCACGGGACTGGAGAAACAGATACGCAGTATTTT. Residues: CASRHGTGETDTQYF.

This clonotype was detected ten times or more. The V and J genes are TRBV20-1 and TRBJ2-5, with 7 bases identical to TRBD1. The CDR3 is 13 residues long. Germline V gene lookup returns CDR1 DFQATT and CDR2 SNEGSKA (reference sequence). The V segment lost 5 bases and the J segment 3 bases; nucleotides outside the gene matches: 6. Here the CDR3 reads CSAARDSEETQYF. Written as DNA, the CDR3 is TGCAGTGCTGCCCGGGACAGCGAAGAGACCCAGTACTTC.

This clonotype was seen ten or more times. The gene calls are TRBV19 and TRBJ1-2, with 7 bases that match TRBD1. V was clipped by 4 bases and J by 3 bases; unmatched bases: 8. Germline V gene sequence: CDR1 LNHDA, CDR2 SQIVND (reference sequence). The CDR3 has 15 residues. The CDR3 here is CASSTTGDSDYGYTF. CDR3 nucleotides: TGTGCCAGTAGTACCACAGGGGACAGCGACTATGGCTACACCTTC.

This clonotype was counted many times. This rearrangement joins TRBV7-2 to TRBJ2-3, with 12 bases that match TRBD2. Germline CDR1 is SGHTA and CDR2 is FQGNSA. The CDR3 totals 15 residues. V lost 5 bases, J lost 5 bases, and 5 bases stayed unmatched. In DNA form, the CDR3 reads TGTGCCAGCAGCCTCCGACTAGCGGGAGAAGATACGCAGTATTTT. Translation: CASSLRLAGEDTQYF.

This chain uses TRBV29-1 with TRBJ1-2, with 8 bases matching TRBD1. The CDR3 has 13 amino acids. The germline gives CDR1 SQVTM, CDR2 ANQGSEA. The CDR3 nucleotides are TGCAGTGAGTCCGGGACAGGCGACTATGGCTACACCTTC. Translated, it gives CSESGTGDYGYTF.

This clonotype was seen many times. The CDR3 nucleotides read TGCAGTGCTTCGACCGGGACGTATAGCAATCAGCCCCAGCATTTT. This translates into CSASTGTYSNQPQHF. This sequence joins TRBV20-1 and TRBJ1-5, with TRBD1 as a possible D gene (5 bases). Germline CDR1 and CDR2: DFQATT and SNEGSKA (reference sequence). V was shortened by 5 bases and J by 0 bases, with 14 bases between the two germline ends. The CDR3 consists of 15 residues.

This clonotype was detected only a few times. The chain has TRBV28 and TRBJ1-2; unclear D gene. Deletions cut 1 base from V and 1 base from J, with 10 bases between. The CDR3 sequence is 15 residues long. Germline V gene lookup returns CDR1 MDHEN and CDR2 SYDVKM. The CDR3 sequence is CASSLSGTSNYGYTF. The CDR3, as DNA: TGTGCCAGCAGTTTATCCGGTACTAGTAACTATGGCTACACCTTC.